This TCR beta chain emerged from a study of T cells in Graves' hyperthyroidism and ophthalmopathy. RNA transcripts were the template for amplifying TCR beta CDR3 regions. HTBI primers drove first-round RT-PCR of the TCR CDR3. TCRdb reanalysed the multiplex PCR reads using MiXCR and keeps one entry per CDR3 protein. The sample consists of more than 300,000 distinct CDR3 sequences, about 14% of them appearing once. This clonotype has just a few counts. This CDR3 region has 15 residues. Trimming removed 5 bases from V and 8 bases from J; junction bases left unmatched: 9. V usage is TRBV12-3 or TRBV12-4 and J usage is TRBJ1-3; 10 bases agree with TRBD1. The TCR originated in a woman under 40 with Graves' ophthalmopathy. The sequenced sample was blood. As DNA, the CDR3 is TGTGCCAGCAGTGACGTCGGACAGGGGGAGGACACCATATATTTT. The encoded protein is CASSDVGQGEDTIYF.